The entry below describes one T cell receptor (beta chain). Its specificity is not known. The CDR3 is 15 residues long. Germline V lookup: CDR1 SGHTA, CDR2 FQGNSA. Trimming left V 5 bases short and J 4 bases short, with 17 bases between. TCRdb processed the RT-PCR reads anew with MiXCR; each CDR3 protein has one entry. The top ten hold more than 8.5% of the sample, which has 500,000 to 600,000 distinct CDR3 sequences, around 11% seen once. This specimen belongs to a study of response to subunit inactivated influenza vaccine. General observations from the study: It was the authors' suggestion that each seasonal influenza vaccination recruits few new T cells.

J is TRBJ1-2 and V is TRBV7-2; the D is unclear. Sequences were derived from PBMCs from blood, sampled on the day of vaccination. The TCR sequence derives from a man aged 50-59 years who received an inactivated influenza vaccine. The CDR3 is CASSPSSGRTYGYTF. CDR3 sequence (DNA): TGTGCCAGCAGCCCCTCCTCGGGAAGGACCTATGGCTACACCTTC.